These 32 T cell receptor beta chains were all obtained from the same sample, sequenced in a study of blood T cell repertoires in COVID-19. Profiling relied on immunoSEQ multiplex PCR, and the TCRdb table lists in-frame clones only, not all of them. The data show roughly 74,000 clones, with around nine tenths seen just once and more than 1.5% held by the top ten. The sequenced sample consisted of peripheral blood. The receptors shown here come from a woman aged 80 or older with active or convalescent COVID-19.

The chain couples TRBV5-1 to TRBJ2-7, with 9 bases matching TRBD1. In germline, CDR1 is SGHRS, CDR2 YFSETQ. V shed 3 bases, J shed 5 bases, and the junction held 9 bases outside the gene matches. The CDR3 has 15 residues. The CDR3 here is CASSSSGTGLNEQYF. The CDR3 DNA sequence: TGCGCCAGCAGCTCTTCGGGGACAGGGCTCAACGAGCAGTACTTC.

The V and J genes are TRBV19 and TRBJ1-1; 8 bases fit TRBD1. Germline loops: CDR1 LNHDA, CDR2 SQIVND (reference sequence). The CDR3 loop spans 18 amino acids. Trimming removed 2 bases from V and 1 base from J; junction bases left unmatched: 12. In DNA form, the CDR3 reads TGTGCCAGTAGTATATATGGGCAGGGGGCTGGAAGGAACACTGAAGCTTTCTTT. This gives the protein CASSIYGQGAGRNTEAFF.

The chain recombines TRBV27 with TRBJ2-3; TRBD2 is a possible D gene (5 bases). The germline CDR1 and CDR2 sequences are MNHEY and SMNVEV (reference sequence). V was pared by 4 bases and J by 1 base, with 18 bases between. The CDR3 runs 17 residues. As DNA, the CDR3 is TGTGCCAGCAGTTCAAGGACTCTAACCTTTGGCACAGATACGCAGTATTTT. This translates into CASSSRTLTFGTDTQYF.

The chain uses TRBV2 and TRBJ1-2; the D gene is possibly TRBD1 (6 bases). This CDR3 has 15 amino acids. The V gene's germline CDR1 is SNHLY and CDR2 FYNNEI. V lost 5 bases and J 0 bases, leaving 13 bases between the germline ends. In DNA, the CDR3 is TGTGCCAGCAGTAAAACGAGGACAGCTAACTATGGCTACACCTTC. Its translation is CASSKTRTANYGYTF.

The V call is TRBV18, the J call TRBJ1-3; weak D call: TRBD1 (6 bases). Per germline, CDR1 KGHSH and CDR2 LQKENI. V dropped 0 bases and J dropped 2 bases, with 11 bases sitting between them. CDR3 length: 16 residues. CDR3 loop: CASSPPGGAAGNTIYF. CDR3 nucleotides: TGTGCCAGCTCACCACCTGGGGGGGCGGCTGGAAACACCATATATTTT.

The chain joins TRBV9 to TRBJ2-5; 8 bases fit TRBD2. Per germline, CDR1 SGDLS and CDR2 YYNGEE. With V trimmed by 4 bases and J by 2 bases, 4 bases remained unmatched. The CDR3 contains 14 residues. As DNA, the CDR3 is TGTGCCAGCAGCCTACTAGCGGTACAAGAGACCCAGTACTTC. Protein sequence: CASSLLAVQETQYF.

The V and J genes are TRBV6-2 or TRBV6-3 and TRBJ2-1; 7 bases fit TRBD2. The CDR3 has 15 amino acids. V shed 4 bases, J shed 4 bases, and the junction held 7 bases outside the gene matches. The germline CDR1 and CDR2 sequences are MNHEY and SVGEGT. CDR3 sequence reads: CASSSASGAYNEQFF. CDR3 nucleotides: TGTGCCAGCAGTTCAGCTAGCGGAGCTTACAATGAGCAGTTCTTC.

The chain combines TRBV27 with TRBJ2-7; TRBD2 matches at 13 bases. The junction had 8 bases not matched to a gene; V was cut back by 7 bases and J by 2 bases. The germline V gene has CDR1 MNHEY and CDR2 SMNVEV (reference sequence). The CDR3 runs 16 residues. CDR3 sequence: CASTTTSGGPPYEQYF. The CDR3 DNA sequence: TGTGCCAGCACCACGACTAGCGGGGGGCCTCCCTACGAGCAGTACTTC.

This chain joins TRBV5-1 and TRBJ2-5; 9 bases map to TRBD1. The germline gives CDR1 SGHRS, CDR2 YFSETQ. The CDR3 sequence is 15 residues long. Trimming removed 0 bases from V and 4 bases from J; junction bases left unmatched: 4. CDR3 protein: CASSLDRTGVETQYF. In DNA form, the CDR3 reads TGCGCCAGCAGCTTGGACAGGACAGGGGTAGAGACCCAGTACTTC.

The rearrangement links TRBV5-1 to TRBJ1-1; TRBD1 is a possible D gene (5 bases). Trimming left V 2 bases short and J 1 base short, with 12 bases between. CDR1 is SGHRS and CDR2 is YFSETQ in the germline V gene. CDR3 length: 15 amino acids. CDR3 amino acids: CASSFSKGSNTEAFF. For the CDR3, the DNA is TGCGCCAGCAGCTTTTCTAAGGGGTCGAACACTGAAGCTTTCTTT. The complete variable domain, with remaining parts taken from reference TRBV5-1 and TRBJ1-1, reads KAGVTQTPRYLIKTRGQQVTLSCSPISGHRSVSWYQQTPGQGLQFLFEYFSETQRNKGNFPGRFSGRQFSNSRSEMNVSTLELGDSALYLCASSFSKGSNTEAFFGQGTRLTVV.

The V call is TRBV27, the J call TRBJ2-2, with a tentative D call TRBD1 (6 bases). The V gene's germline CDR1 is MNHEY and CDR2 SMNVEV (reference sequence). The V gene lost 4 bases and the J gene lost 9 bases, with 9 bases spanning the gap. The CDR3 runs to 12 residues. CDR3 nucleotides: TGTGCCAGCAGTTCAGGGGTATGGGAGCTGTTTTTT. Amino acids: CASSSGVWELFF.

About this clone: A read error may produce the germline difference seen at one junction end. The chain recombines TRBV27 with TRBJ2-7; 10 bases agree with TRBD1. CDR3 length: 13 amino acids. CDR1 is MNHEY and CDR2 is SMNVEV in the germline V gene (reference sequence). The CDR3 loop reads CASSFNGQGVVDF. DNA of the CDR3: TGTGCCAGCAGTTTTAACGGACAGGGGGTGGTGGACTTC.

This chain connects TRBV6-2 or TRBV6-3 to TRBJ2-7, with D possibly matching TRBD1 (5 bases). V lost 5 bases and J 3 bases, leaving 20 bases between the germline ends. CDR3 length equals 16 residues. Germline V gives CDR1 MNHEY, CDR2 SVGEGT. This CDR3 is CASSPTGAEVYYEQYF. The DNA for the CDR3 is TGTGCCAGCAGTCCCACAGGCGCCGAGGTTTACTACGAGCAGTACTTC.

The genes are TRBV15 and TRBJ2-5; TRBD1 matches 9 bases. The CDR3 covers 16 residues. Germline-derived CDR1 and CDR2 are LNHNV and YYDKDF (reference sequence). J was trimmed by 4 bases and V by 1 base; bases with no gene match: 7. The CDR3 here is CATSRVEGQGRETQYF. The DNA of the CDR3 is TGTGCCACCAGCAGAGTGGAGGGACAGGGAAGAGAGACCCAGTACTTC. The full variable domain, completed using reference TRBV15 and TRBJ2-5, is DAMVIQNPRYQVTQFGKPVTLSCSQTLNHNVMYWYQQKSSQAPKLLFHYYDKDFNNEADTPDNFQSRRPNTSFCFLDIRSPGLGDTAMYLCATSRVEGQGRETQYFGPGTRLLVL.

This clone has a single count. The rearrangement uses TRBV6-2 or TRBV6-3 and TRBJ1-6, with TRBD1 matching 9 bases. The CDR3 spans 19 residues. J gave up 3 bases and V 2 bases, and 11 bases lay outside the gene matches. Germline V lookup: CDR1 MNHEY, CDR2 SVGEGT. In DNA form, the CDR3 reads TGTGCCAGCAGTTACGACATCGGACAGGGGACCAACTATAATTCACCCCTCCACTTT. Its translation: CASSYDIGQGTNYNSPLHF.

V gene TRBV5-1 combines with J gene TRBJ2-1; no clear D gene. Germline V gene data show CDR1 as SGHRS and CDR2 as YFSETQ. The CDR3 totals 14 residues. Trimming stripped 0 bases from V and 4 bases from J, with 8 bases between. The CDR3 here is CASSLGQTYNEQFF. The CDR3 bases are TGCGCCAGCAGCTTGGGGCAGACTTACAATGAGCAGTTCTTC.

This sequence joins TRBV20-1 and TRBJ1-1; no reliable D call. Germline loops: CDR1 DFQATT, CDR2 SNEGSKA (reference sequence). The germline V and J ends were trimmed by 4 bases and 6 bases, with 9 bases remaining between them. This CDR3 region has 11 residues. The CDR3 DNA sequence: TGCAGTGCTATCCGGGTGGCTGAAGCTTTCTTT. Protein: CSAIRVAEAFF.

The gene calls are TRBV19 and TRBJ1-5; 9 positions agree with TRBD1. Germline CDR1 reads LNHDA; CDR2 reads SQIVND (reference sequence). J lost 1 base, V lost 6 bases, and 4 bases had no gene match. This CDR3 is built from 15 residues. CDR3 protein: CASRTTGGSNQPQHF. The DNA of the CDR3 is TGTGCCAGTAGGACGACAGGGGGAAGCAATCAGCCCCAGCATTTT.

The chain employs TRBV5-1 and TRBJ1-1; a possible D gene is TRBD1 (5 bases). CDR3 length equals 14 residues. V lost 4 bases to trimming and J lost 5 bases, with 15 bases between them. In germline, CDR1 is SGHRS, CDR2 YFSETQ. The CDR3 loop is CASSPLYGGTEAFF. CDR3 nucleotide sequence: TGCGCCAGCAGCCCCCTGTACGGGGGGACTGAAGCTTTCTTT.

This chain links TRBV2 with TRBJ1-5, with D possibly being TRBD1 (5 bases). CDR3 length: 15 amino acids. Germline assignment: CDR1 SNHLY and CDR2 FYNNEI. V was cut by 7 bases and J by 0 bases, with 13 bases left in between. The CDR3 spells CASNVGGTSNQPQHF. The CDR3 region has the DNA TGTGCCAGCAACGTAGGCGGGACTAGCAATCAGCCCCAGCATTTT.

The V call is TRBV6-5, the J call TRBJ2-3, with D maybe TRBD2 (5 bases). Per germline, CDR1 MNHEY and CDR2 SVGAGI. The CDR3 contains 14 residues. Trimming took 0 bases from V and 11 from J, leaving 15 bases between them. The CDR3 reads CASSYSRTPGGQYF. The CDR3 DNA follows: TGTGCCAGCAGTTACTCTAGGACTCCTGGCGGGCAGTATTTT.

The V call is TRBV29-1, the J call TRBJ1-2; the match to TRBD1 covers 7 bases. With V trimmed by 3 bases and J by 7 bases, 8 bases remained unmatched. This CDR3 is 13 amino acids long. The germline CDR1 and CDR2 sequences are SQVTM and ANQGSEA. The CDR3 sequence: CSVDVGRGVGYTF. The CDR3 DNA reads as TGCAGCGTTGATGTCGGCAGGGGGGTTGGCTACACCTTC. The full variable domain, with the rest looked up from reference TRBV29-1 and TRBJ1-2, is SAVISQKPSRDICQRGTSLTIQCQVDSQVTMMFWYRQQPGQSLTLIATANQGSEATYESGFVIDKFPISRPNLTFSTLTVSNMSPEDSSIYLCSVDVGRGVGYTFGSGTRLTVV.

The rearrangement links TRBV7-6 to TRBJ1-2; perhaps TRBD1 as D (6 bases). Looked up from germline, CDR1 is SGHVS and CDR2 is FNYEAQ. Trimming cost V 2 bases and J 5 bases, with 27 bases left between them. This CDR3 has 19 residues. The CDR3 loop is CASSLRAPGQYQRGYGYTF. The CDR3 nucleotides are TGTGCCAGCAGCTTAAGGGCTCCGGGACAATATCAAAGGGGTTATGGCTACACCTTC.

J is TRBJ2-2 and V is TRBV5-1, with 10 bases lining up with TRBD1. The CDR3 extends over 14 amino acids. The germline V gene encodes CDR1 SGHRS and CDR2 YFSETQ. The V gene end was trimmed by 4 bases and the J gene end by 6 bases; junction bases not matched to a gene: 3. The CDR3 loop is CASSGGQGAGELFF. The CDR3 DNA reads TGCGCCAGCAGCGGCGGACAGGGGGCCGGGGAGCTGTTTTTT.

The V and J genes are TRBV18 and TRBJ1-4, with 7 bases that match TRBD1. V was pared by 6 bases and J by 5 bases, with 6 bases of the junction left unmatched. The CDR3 consists of 14 residues. Germline lookup yields CDR1 KGHSH and CDR2 LQKENI. The DNA for the CDR3 is TGTGCCAGCTCTTCGGGACAGTCAAATGAAAAACTGTTTTTT. Translated, it gives CASSSGQSNEKLFF.

The gene calls are TRBV30 and TRBJ2-6; D may be TRBD1 (6 bases). The germline CDR1 and CDR2 sequences are GTSNPN and SVGIG (reference sequence). The length of the CDR3 is 14 residues. Trimming shortened V by 4 bases and J by 4 bases, and 11 bases separated the two germline ends. The CDR3 nucleotides read TGTGCCTGGAATACCCAGGGGGGGGCCAACGTCCTGACTTTC. It encodes CAWNTQGGANVLTF.

The chain has TRBV5-1 and TRBJ2-7, with D possibly TRBD2 on 6 matching bases. This CDR3 has 15 amino acids. The V gene lost 0 bases and the J gene lost 2 bases, with 12 bases spanning the gap. The germline gives CDR1 SGHRS, CDR2 YFSETQ. Here the CDR3 DNA reads TGCGCCAGCAGCTTGGGATTTAGCGGTCCCTACGAGCAGTACTTC. This gives the protein CASSLGFSGPYEQYF.

CDR3 nucleotides: TGTGCCAGCAGCTTAGGCGGGGGGACTTCGATCGGGTACTTC. Protein sequence: CASSLGGGTSIGYF. The chain uses TRBV7-2 and TRBJ2-7; 8 bases agree with TRBD2. V trimming: 1 base; J trimming: 12 bases; junction bases outside the gene matches: 11. The CDR3 is 14 residues long. The germline CDR1 and CDR2 sequences are SGHTA and FQGNSA. Full variable domain (rest looked up from reference TRBV7-2 and TRBJ2-7): GAGVSQSPSNKVTEKGKDVELRCDPISGHTALYWYRQSLGQGLEFLIYFQGNSAPDKSGLPSDRFSAERTGGSVSTLTIQRTQQEDSAVYLCASSLGGGTSIGYFGPGTRLTVT.

The rearrangement uses TRBV19 and TRBJ2-5, with TRBD2 identical over 8 bases. The CDR3 contains 15 residues. Germline V gives CDR1 LNHDA, CDR2 SQIVND (reference sequence). Trimming took 5 bases from V and 5 from J; bases not matched to a gene: 10. The CDR3 region is CASSPGGEVWETQYF. The DNA for the CDR3 is TGTGCCAGTAGTCCGGGGGGGGAGGTCTGGGAGACCCAGTACTTC.

The chain links TRBV7-2 to TRBJ1-1, with D maybe TRBD1 (6 bases). Germline CDR1 and CDR2: SGHTA and FQGNSA. The CDR3 runs 15 residues. Trimming removed 2 bases from V and 6 bases from J, with 16 bases in between. The CDR3 is CASSLMVGAVAEAFF. CDR3 DNA: TGTGCCAGCAGCTTAATGGTGGGGGCGGTCGCTGAAGCTTTCTTT.

V and J are TRBV5-6 and TRBJ2-7; tentative D call: TRBD2 (5 bases). V was trimmed by 1 base and J by 1 base, leaving 6 bases between them. The CDR3 runs to 13 residues. The V gene's germline CDR1 is SGHDT and CDR2 YYEEEE. For the CDR3, the DNA is TGTGCCAGCAGCTTGTGGGAGTCCTACGAGCAGTACTTC. The encoded protein is CASSLWESYEQYF.

This clone was observed a single time. The chain uses TRBV13 and TRBJ1-1, with unresolved D. This CDR3 is 15 amino acids long. Germline V gives CDR1 PRHDT, CDR2 FYEKMQ (reference sequence). With 4 bases removed from V and 4 bases from J, the gap between germline ends came to 16 bases. CDR3 sequence: CASSSLSPAGTEAFF. For the CDR3, the DNA is TGTGCCAGCAGCTCCCTTAGCCCCGCGGGCACTGAAGCTTTCTTT. Combining the CDR3 with reference TRBV13 and TRBJ1-1 gives the whole variable domain AAGVIQSPRHLIKEKRETATLKCYPIPRHDTVYWYQQGPGQDPQFLISFYEKMQSDKGSIPDRFSAQQFSDYHSELNMSSLELGDSALYFCASSSLSPAGTEAFFGQGTRLTVV.